The 7 T cell receptor beta chains reported below all come from one sample, sequenced in a study of Ad26.COV2.S vaccination and SARS-CoV-2 variants. As to treatment: about 20 received Ad26.COV2.S at low or high dose, single or two shots; about 5 received placebo; per-sample allocation not given. Sampling took place 63 days after the first vaccine or placebo injection. Measured with immunoSEQ multiplex PCR; TCRdb has only the in-frame clones, and not every one. In the table there are about 400,000 clones, approximately 83% of which are singletons. Source: peripheral blood, taken in a trial of Ad26.COV2.S vaccine versus placebo. Source of these receptors: a person aged 18 to 65 who received the Ad26.COV2.S COVID-19 vaccine or a placebo.

This clone was detected a few times. The V call is TRBV23-1, the J call TRBJ1-4; D may be TRBD1 (6 bases). TRBV23-1 is filed as an ORF, its function uncertain. The CDR3 sequence is 16 residues long. Trimming pared 2 bases from V and 5 bases from J, leaving 15 bases between. CDR3 protein: CASSQRRTEENEKLFF. CDR3 bases: TGCGCCAGCAGTCAACGCCGGACAGAGGAGAATGAAAAACTGTTTTTT.

This clone has just one count. The V call is TRBV30, the J call TRBJ2-3; possibly TRBD2 for D (5 bases). V was shortened by 4 bases and J by 1 base, with 12 bases between the two germline ends. CDR1 and CDR2 (germline): GTSNPN, SVGIG (reference sequence). This CDR3 contains 14 residues. As DNA, the CDR3 is TGTGCCTGGATACGGGGAGTCCGCACAGATACGCAGTATTTT. This sequence encodes CAWIRGVRTDTQYF.

This rearrangement joins TRBV27 to TRBJ2-1; TRBD2 matches 7 bases. Germline lookup yields CDR1 MNHEY and CDR2 SMNVEV (reference sequence). CDR3 length: 12 residues. The trim removed 5 bases at V and 12 bases at J, leaving 7 bases unmatched. As DNA, the CDR3 is TGTGCCAGCAGTCCTAGGTCGGGGGGGCAGTTCTTC. The encoded protein is CASSPRSGGQFF.

V gene TRBV7-6 combines with J gene TRBJ2-2; D call uncertain. Germline CDR1 is SGHVS and CDR2 is FNYEAQ. The CDR3 sequence is 15 residues long. The V and J ends lost 5 bases and 7 bases respectively, with 17 bases between them. In DNA form, the CDR3 reads TGTGCCAGCAGCGACCGGGCCCGGCGCGACGGGGAGCTGTTTTTT. Translation gives CASSDRARRDGELFF.

This clone is a singleton in its sample. The genes are TRBV11-3 and TRBJ2-1; no firm D call. CDR1 and CDR2 from the germline V gene are SGHNT and YENEEA. Trimming took 1 base from V and 9 from J, leaving 7 bases between them. The CDR3 is 12 amino acids. The chain's CDR3 is CASSLGRGEQFF. CDR3 nucleotides: TGTGCCAGCAGCTTAGGGCGTGGTGAGCAGTTCTTC.

The chain has TRBV7-9 and TRBJ2-1; D may match TRBD1 or TRBD2 (5 bases each). Germline V lookup: CDR1 SEHNR, CDR2 FQNEAQ (reference sequence). V was shortened by 1 base and J by 12 bases, with 13 bases between the two germline ends. The length of the CDR3 is 13 residues. The CDR3 DNA reads as TGTGCCAGCAGCTTAGTTTTGGGGGTGGTGCAGTTCTTC. Translating it yields CASSLVLGVVQFF.

The CDR3 region is CAISPGLAGGSQFF. CDR3 nucleotides: TGTGCCATCAGTCCGGGACTAGCGGGAGGTTCGCAGTTCTTC. The chain uses TRBV10-3 and TRBJ2-1, with 15 bases that match TRBD2. The CDR3 totals 14 residues. V shed 5 bases, J shed 12 bases, and the junction held 5 bases outside the gene matches. Germline values: CDR1 ENHRY, CDR2 SYGVKD.